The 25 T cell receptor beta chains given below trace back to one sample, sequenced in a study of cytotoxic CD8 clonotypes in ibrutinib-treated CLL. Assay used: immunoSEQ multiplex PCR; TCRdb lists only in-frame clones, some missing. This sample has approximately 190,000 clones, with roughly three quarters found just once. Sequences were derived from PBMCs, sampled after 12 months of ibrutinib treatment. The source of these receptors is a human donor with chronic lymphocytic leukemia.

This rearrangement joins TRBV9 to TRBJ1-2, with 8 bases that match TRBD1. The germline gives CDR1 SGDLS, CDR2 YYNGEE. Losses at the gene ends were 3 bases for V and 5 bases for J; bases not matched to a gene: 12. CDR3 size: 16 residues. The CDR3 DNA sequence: TGTGCCAGCAGCGGCGGGCGGGCGACAGGGGAGTATGGCTACACCTTC. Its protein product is CASSGGRATGEYGYTF.

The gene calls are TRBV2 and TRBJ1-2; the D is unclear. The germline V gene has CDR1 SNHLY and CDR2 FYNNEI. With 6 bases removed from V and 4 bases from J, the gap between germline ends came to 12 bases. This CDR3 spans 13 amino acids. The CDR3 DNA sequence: TGTGCCAGCAGGGCAGATCTGGCCTATGGCTACACCTTC. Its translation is CASRADLAYGYTF.

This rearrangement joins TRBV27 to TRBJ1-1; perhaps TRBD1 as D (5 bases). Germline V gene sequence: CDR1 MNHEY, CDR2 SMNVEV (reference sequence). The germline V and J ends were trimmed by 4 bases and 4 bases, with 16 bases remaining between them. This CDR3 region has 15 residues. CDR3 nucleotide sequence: TGTGCCAGCAGTTCGCAGACAGCTCGGGGCACTGAAGCTTTCTTT. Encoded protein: CASSSQTARGTEAFF.

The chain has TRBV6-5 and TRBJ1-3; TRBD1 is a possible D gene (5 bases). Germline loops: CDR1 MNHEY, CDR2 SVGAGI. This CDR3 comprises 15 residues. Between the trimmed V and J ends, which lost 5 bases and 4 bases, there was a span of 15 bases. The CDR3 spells CASSQAVGEGNTIYF. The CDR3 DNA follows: TGTGCCAGCAGTCAGGCGGTGGGGGAAGGAAACACCATATATTTT.

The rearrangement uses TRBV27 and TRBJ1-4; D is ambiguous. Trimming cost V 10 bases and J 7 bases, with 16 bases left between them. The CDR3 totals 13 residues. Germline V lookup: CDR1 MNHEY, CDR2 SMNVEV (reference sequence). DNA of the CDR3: TGTGCCACCCGACCCTTTGGGGTTGAAAAACTGTTTTTT. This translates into CATRPFGVEKLFF.

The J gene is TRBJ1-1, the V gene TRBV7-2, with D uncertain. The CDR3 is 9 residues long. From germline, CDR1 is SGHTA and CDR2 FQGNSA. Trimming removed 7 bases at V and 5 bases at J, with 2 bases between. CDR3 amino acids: CASTTEAFF. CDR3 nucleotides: TGTGCCAGCACGACTGAAGCTTTCTTT.

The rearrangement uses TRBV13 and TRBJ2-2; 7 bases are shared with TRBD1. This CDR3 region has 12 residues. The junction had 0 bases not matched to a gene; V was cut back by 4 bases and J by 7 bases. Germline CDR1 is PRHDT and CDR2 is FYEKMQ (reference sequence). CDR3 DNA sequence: TGTGCCAGCAGCTGGACAGGCGGGGAGCTGTTTTTT. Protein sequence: CASSWTGGELFF.

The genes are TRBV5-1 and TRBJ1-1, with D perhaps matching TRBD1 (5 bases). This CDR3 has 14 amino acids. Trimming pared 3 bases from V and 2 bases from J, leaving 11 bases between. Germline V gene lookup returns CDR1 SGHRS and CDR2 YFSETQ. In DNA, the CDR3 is TGCGCCAGCAGCTCCATGACAGCAAACACTGAAGCTTTCTTT. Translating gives CASSSMTANTEAFF.

This CDR3 is CASSIVGGRDNEQFF. The CDR3 DNA sequence: TGTGCCAGTAGTATTGTCGGGGGGCGAGACAATGAGCAGTTCTTC. The V call is TRBV19, the J call TRBJ2-1; a possible D gene is TRBD2 (7 bases). The germline CDR1 and CDR2 sequences are LNHDA and SQIVND (reference sequence). CDR3 length: 15 amino acids. Trimming removed 3 bases from V and 5 bases from J, with 14 bases in between.

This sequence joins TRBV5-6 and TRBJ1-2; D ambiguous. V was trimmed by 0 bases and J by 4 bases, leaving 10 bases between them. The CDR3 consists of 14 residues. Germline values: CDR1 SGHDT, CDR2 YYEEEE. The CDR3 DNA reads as TGTGCCAGCAGCTTGGGTGGTCAGACCTATGGCTACACCTTC. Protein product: CASSLGGQTYGYTF.

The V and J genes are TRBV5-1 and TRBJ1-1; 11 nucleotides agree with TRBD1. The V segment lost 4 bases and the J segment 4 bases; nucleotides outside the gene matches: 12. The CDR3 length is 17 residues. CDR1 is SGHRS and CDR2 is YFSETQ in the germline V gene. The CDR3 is CASSIGTGGRSGTEAFF. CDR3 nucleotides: TGCGCCAGCAGCATTGGGACAGGGGGAAGGTCGGGCACTGAAGCTTTCTTT.

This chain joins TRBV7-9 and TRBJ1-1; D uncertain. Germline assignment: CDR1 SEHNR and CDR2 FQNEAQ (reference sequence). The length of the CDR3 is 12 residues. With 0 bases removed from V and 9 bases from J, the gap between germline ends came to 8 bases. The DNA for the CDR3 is TGTGCCAGCAGCTTAGCAGGTCGGAAAGCTTTCTTT. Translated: CASSLAGRKAFF.

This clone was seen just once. This CDR3 is CASSSQGNEAFF. The CDR3 region has the DNA TGTGCCAGCAGCTCCCAGGGGAATGAAGCTTTCTTT. The chain has TRBV7-3 and TRBJ1-1; tentative D call: TRBD1 (6 bases). Germline loops: CDR1 SGHTA, CDR2 FQGTGA. Trimming left V 4 bases short and J 7 bases short, with 10 bases between. CDR3 length: 12 residues.

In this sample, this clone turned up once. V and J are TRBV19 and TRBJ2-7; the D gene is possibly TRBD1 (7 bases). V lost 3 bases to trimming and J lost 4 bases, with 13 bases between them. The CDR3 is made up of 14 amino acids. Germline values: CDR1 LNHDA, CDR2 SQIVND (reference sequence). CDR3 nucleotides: TGTGCCAGTAGTATGGAGGGGGCCTTTTACGAGCAGTACTTC. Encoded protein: CASSMEGAFYEQYF.

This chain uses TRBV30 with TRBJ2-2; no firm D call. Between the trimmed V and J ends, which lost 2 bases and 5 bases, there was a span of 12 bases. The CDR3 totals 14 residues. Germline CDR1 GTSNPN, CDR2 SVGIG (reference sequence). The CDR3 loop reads CAWSPGYGTGELFF. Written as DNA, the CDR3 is TGTGCCTGGAGTCCAGGTTACGGGACCGGGGAGCTGTTTTTT.

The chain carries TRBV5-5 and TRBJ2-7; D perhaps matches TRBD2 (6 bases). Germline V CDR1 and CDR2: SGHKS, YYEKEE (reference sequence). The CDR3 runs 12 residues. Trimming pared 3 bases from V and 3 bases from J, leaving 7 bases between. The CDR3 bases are TGTGCCAGCAGCTCCGGGGGCTACGAGCAGTACTTC. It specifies CASSSGGYEQYF.

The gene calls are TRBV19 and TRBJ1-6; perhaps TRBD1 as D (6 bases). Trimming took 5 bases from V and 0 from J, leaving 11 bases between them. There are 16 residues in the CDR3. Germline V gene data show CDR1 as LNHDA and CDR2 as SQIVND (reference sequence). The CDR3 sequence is CASSEAGVSYNSPLHF. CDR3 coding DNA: TGTGCCAGTAGTGAGGCAGGGGTCTCCTATAATTCACCCCTCCACTTT.

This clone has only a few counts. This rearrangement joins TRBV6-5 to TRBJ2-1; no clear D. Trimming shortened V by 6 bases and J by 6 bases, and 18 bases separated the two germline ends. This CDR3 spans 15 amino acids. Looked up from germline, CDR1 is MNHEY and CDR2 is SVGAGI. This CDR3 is CASSPLSAWGNEQFF. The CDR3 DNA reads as TGTGCCAGCAGCCCCCTCAGCGCTTGGGGCAATGAGCAGTTCTTC.

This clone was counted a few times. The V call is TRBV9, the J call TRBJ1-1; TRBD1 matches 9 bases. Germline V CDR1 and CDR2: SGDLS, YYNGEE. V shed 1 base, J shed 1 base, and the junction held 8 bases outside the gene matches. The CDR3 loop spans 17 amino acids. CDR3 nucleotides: TGTGCCAGCAGCGTATTACAGGGGGCCCTTGGGAACACTGAAGCTTTCTTT. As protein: CASSVLQGALGNTEAFF.

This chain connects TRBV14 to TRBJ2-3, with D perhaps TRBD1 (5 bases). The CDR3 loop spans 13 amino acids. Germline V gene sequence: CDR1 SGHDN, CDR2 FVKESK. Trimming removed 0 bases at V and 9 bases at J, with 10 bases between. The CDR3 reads CASSQDRQGTQYF. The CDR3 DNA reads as TGTGCCAGCAGCCAAGATAGGCAGGGAACGCAGTATTTT.

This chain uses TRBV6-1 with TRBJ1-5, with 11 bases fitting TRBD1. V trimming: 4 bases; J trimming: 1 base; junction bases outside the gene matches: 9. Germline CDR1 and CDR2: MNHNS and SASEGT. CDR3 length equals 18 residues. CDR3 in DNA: TGTGCCAGCAGTGCCCCGGACAGGGGGCTTTGGAGCAATCAGCCCCAGCATTTT. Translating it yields CASSAPDRGLWSNQPQHF.

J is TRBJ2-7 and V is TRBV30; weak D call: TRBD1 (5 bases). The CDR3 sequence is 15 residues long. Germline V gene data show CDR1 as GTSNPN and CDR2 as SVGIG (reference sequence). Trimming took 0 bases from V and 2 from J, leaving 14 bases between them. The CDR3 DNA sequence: TGTGCCTGGAGTGTTTTAGGGGCCCCCCCCTACGAGCAGTACTTC. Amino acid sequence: CAWSVLGAPPYEQYF.

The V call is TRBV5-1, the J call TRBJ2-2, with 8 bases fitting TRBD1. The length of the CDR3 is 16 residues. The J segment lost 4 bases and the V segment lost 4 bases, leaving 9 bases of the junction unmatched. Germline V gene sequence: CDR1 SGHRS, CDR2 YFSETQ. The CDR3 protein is CASSTGQGRGTGELFF. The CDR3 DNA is TGCGCCAGCAGCACAGGACAGGGCCGGGGCACCGGGGAGCTGTTTTTT.

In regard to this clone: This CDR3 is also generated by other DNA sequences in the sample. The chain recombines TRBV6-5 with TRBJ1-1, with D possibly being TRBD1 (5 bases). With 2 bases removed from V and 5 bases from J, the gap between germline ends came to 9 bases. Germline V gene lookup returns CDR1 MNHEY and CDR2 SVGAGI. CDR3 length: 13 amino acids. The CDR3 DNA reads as TGTGCCAGCAGTTACGGGGGGTCGACTGAAGCTTTCTTT. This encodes CASSYGGSTEAFF.

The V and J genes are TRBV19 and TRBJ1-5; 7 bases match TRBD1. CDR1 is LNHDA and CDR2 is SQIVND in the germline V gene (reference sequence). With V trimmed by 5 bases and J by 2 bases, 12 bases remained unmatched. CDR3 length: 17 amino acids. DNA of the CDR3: TGTGCCAGTAGTCCTTCTACAGGGGCCGGGGGCAATCAGCCCCAGCATTTT. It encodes CASSPSTGAGGNQPQHF.